What follows describes a single T cell receptor beta chain. Its antigen is still unknown. The sample holds no much larger clone one base away, and base qualities are not on file. These data come from a study of regulatory T cells in long-lasting Graves disease (dated by TCRdb to the early 2020s). Concerning the study at large: Antithyroid drugs had been taken for less than 3 months by newly diagnosed Graves' disease patients. A total of about 35 samples underwent TCR sequencing, from about 13 patients with persistent Graves' disease and 20 or so patients with newly diagnosed Graves' disease. The study took place in China and was registered as a clinical trial. Patients with persistent Graves' disease were compared with patients with newly diagnosed Graves' disease using TCR sequencing and RNA sequencing of peripheral blood.

The sample's time point label, in plain terms: newly diagnosed GD, antithyroid drugs for less than 3 months. For both TCR sequencing and RNA sequencing, RNA was extracted from PBMCs in TRIzol. The diagnosis of Graves' disease followed American Thyroid Association guidelines. Recruitment of patients was carried out at an endocrinology department in Xi'an, China. Each patient gave 7 to 9.5 milliliters of peripheral blood, collected in an EDTA anticoagulant tube. PBMCs were isolated by Ficoll Paque Plus density gradient separation without further T cell sorting. An Agilent 2100 Bioanalyzer and agarose gel were used to check RNA quality, and a NanoDrop 2000 was used to measure RNA concentration. Measured from the cysteine to the phenylalanine, the CDR3 is 14 residues long. The only DNA kept is the CDR3, 42 bases in frame from the first base. V was cut back by 4 bases and J by 1 base, leaving a gap of 10 bases between them. CDR1 and CDR2, per the germline V gene, are MGHRA and YSYEKL.

Study-wide findings and limitations: Because the primary lesion, thyroid tissue, could not be accessed, the study looked at peripheral blood alone. Sequencing and analysis were restricted to the TCR beta chain. The small sample size was acknowledged by the authors as a limitation that may reduce accuracy. Patients with persistent disease shared more public clonotypes (around 3,000) than newly diagnosed patients did (around 980). Compared with newly diagnosed patients, patients with persistent Graves' disease had lower TCR Shannon entropy and fewer highly expanded clones, which suggests clonal expansion. TRBV28, TRBJ1-2 and TRBJ2-5 were preferentially used in persistent disease, while TRBV20-1 and TRBJ2-1 were favored in newly diagnosed disease.

The library came from multiplex PCR. TCRdb shows the sequencer as Illumina HiSeq 4000. To build TCR beta libraries, CDR3 regions were amplified by Arm-PCR using iRepertoire HTBI primers. PCR products were gel purified before sequencing. The source study handled its data this way. Gene usage analysis of CDR3 amino acid clonotypes relied on the approximately 68 TRBV and fewer than 15 TRBJ segments identified across samples. Filtered high-quality paired reads were merged into contigs using COPE and FqMerger. BLAST was used to align contigs to IMGT TRBV, TRBD and TRBJ reference genes, with CDR3 defined following IMGT. Highly expanded clones were defined as clonotypes with a frequency above 0.1%. Shannon entropy served as the measure of repertoire diversity, while the Gini coefficient captured V-J evenness. Public clonotypes were defined as clonotypes shared by more than one individual. TCRdb handled the public reads itself, with Q25 trimming in fastp and clone calling in MiXCR, and kept productive beta chains. Merged by CDR3 protein, the rows form single entries marked with the most common genes and DNA. The V and J calls shown here were made by TCRdb, not taken from the authors' results. In all, the sample holds about 450,000 distinct CDR3 sequences, and about 14% of those were seen once. Jointly, the top ten make up approximately 15% of the sample.

In addition, the sample was reused for a study of T cells in Graves' hyperthyroidism and ophthalmopathy. The second study also describes: Stable Graves' hyperthyroidism was defined as the absence of progression to ophthalmopathy over 18 months of follow-up. The hyperthyroidism patients were between 18 and 65 years old and newly diagnosed, with a disease duration of less than 2 months. The study excluded patients with uncontrolled infections, other autoimmune diseases, pregnancy or lactation. Diagnoses were established on the basis of clinical symptoms, serum thyroxine and TRAb, thyroid ultrasound, and orbital computed tomography. For the first round of RT-PCR on the TCR CDR3, the HTBI primer set was used together with the Qiagen OneStep RT-PCR kit. Blood samples also contained most of the expanded thyroid clonotypes (frequency above 0.001), which suggests that blood repertoires may reflect thyroid immune responses. Ophthalmopathy was separated from stable hyperthyroidism by a 13 V-J signature model, with about 86% sensitivity and about 81% specificity obtained in cross-validation and 80%/75% obtained in testing. In validation, the model predicted progression to ophthalmopathy a median of approximately 6.6 months before onset, with around 70% sensitivity and about 75% specificity. To identify distinguishing TCR V-J signatures, a discovery cohort of around 100 patients was used, comprising some 45 with Graves' ophthalmopathy and around 60 with stable Graves' hyperthyroidism. An independent validation cohort of about 20 hyperthyroidism patients and approximately 15 patients who later progressed to ophthalmopathy tested prospective prediction of ophthalmopathy. For training and testing, the 80 to 100 patients in the discovery cohort were randomly divided in a 7:3 ratio. Thyroid tissue and blood T-cell repertoires from several Graves' hyperthyroidism patients were also compared in the study. After blood sampling, hyperthyroidism patients were treated with methimazole at a starting dose of 30 mg daily, and ophthalmopathy patients were treated with high-dose intravenous methylprednisolone. The libraries were constructed in a second round of multiplex PCR and then size-selected and purified. Sequencing of the libraries was done on an Illumina HiSeq2000 using paired-end 100 bp reads. SOAPnuke was used to process the raw data, throwing out any read that contained adapters or uncalled bases, had a mean Phred below 15, or lacked an exact constant-primer or identifier match. High-quality paired reads were merged with COPE v1.2.5, and unique nucleotide sequences were defined as clonotypes. MiTCR v1.1 was used to align clonotypes to the IMGT TRBV, TRBD and TRBJ reference segments. Analysis was restricted to V-J combinations with a frequency above 0.0001, which covered just over 98% of repertoires. A TCS score was defined as the ratio between F50 (clonal expansion) and ExV (chaos), using BLOSUM62-based TCRdist between CDR3 peptides within each V-J. Welch's t-statistics and random forest reduced roughly 530 V-J features to 10 to 15, which were used in a naive Bayes classifier (R e1071). Sample size was not statistically predetermined, and investigators were not blinded to group allocation. According to the paper, TCR Vbeta CDR3 sequencing was carried out on over 130 peripheral blood samples, which came from 40 to 45 ophthalmopathy, around 75 hyperthyroidism and roughly 17 progressor patients.

This chain joins TRBV4-1 to TRBJ2-5, with an unclear D gene assignment. This sequence was found in a woman aged 45-65 years with Graves disease. Donor details come from another sample of the same person, matched by shared clones. This specimen consisted of peripheral blood mononuclear cells (PBMCs), obtained at new diagnosis, from a patient treated with antithyroid drugs. The DNA is TGCGCCAGCAGCCCCTACGAGTCCCAAGAGACCCAGTACTTC. It translates to CASSPYESQETQYF.